The 23 T cell receptor beta chains given below trace back to one sample, sequenced in a study of T cell responses to AZD1222 COVID-19 vaccine. This table comes from immunoSEQ multiplex PCR, and its TCRdb copy is limited to in-frame clones, with some not included. The top ten clones hold 1% to 1.5% of a sample with around 70,000 clones, 87% of them seen once. Here the sequenced sample was peripheral blood, taken 28 days after the second AZD1222 dose. The receptors shown here come from an adult who received the AZD1222 COVID-19 vaccine.

The chain joins TRBV6-5 to TRBJ1-2; no clear D. Germline V gives CDR1 MNHEY, CDR2 SVGAGI. V dropped 6 bases and J dropped 2 bases, with 13 bases sitting between them. The CDR3 spans 14 residues. Written as DNA, the CDR3 is TGTGCCAGCAGGCCAATTCGGGAGAACTATGGCTACACCTTC. It encodes CASRPIRENYGYTF.

This chain uses TRBV2 with TRBJ2-2; D is perhaps TRBD1 (6 bases). In germline, CDR1 is SNHLY, CDR2 FYNNEI. V lost 7 bases and J 0 bases, leaving 12 bases between the germline ends. The CDR3 is made up of 15 amino acids. CDR3 bases: TGTGCCAGCAACGTACAGGGATCGAACACCGGGGAGCTGTTTTTT. Amino acids: CASNVQGSNTGELFF.

The V call is TRBV5-4, the J call TRBJ2-5, with TRBD1 matching over 7 bases. Trimming removed 1 base from V and 5 bases from J; junction bases left unmatched: 5. The germline V gene has CDR1 SGHNT and CDR2 YYREEE (reference sequence). The CDR3 is 14 residues long. The CDR3 sequence: CASSLKGAGETQYF. In nucleotides, the CDR3 is TGTGCCAGCAGCTTGAAGGGGGCCGGGGAGACCCAGTACTTC.

CDR3 loop: CASVDGEAFF. The CDR3 DNA follows: TGTGCCAGCGTTGACGGTGAAGCTTTCTTT. V gene TRBV19 combines with J gene TRBJ1-1; no clear D. CDR1 is LNHDA, CDR2 SQIVND, per germline (reference sequence). The CDR3 has 10 amino acids. V lost 9 bases and J 7 bases, leaving 9 bases between the germline ends.

This clone was observed a single time. J is TRBJ1-3 and V is TRBV3-1 (or the pseudogene TRBV3-2); D gene ambiguous. V was clipped by 6 bases and J by 1 base, with 10 bases between them. The CDR3 totals 14 residues. Germline CDR1 LGHDT, CDR2 YNNKEL (reference sequence). CDR3 loop: CASRRRSSGNTIYF. The CDR3 region has the DNA TGTGCCAGCAGACGCCGTTCATCTGGAAACACCATATATTTT.

This clone was seen more than once but under ten times. Other DNA sequences of this sample code for an identical CDR3. The V gene is TRBV3-1 (or the pseudogene TRBV3-2), the J gene TRBJ2-7; D is undetermined. V was shortened by 3 bases and J by 4 bases, with 7 bases between the two germline ends. The CDR3 contains 12 residues. CDR1 and CDR2 (germline): LGHDT, YNNKEL (reference sequence). CDR3 coding DNA: TGTGCCAGCAGCCAGGATAGGTACGAGCAGTACTTC. Its protein is CASSQDRYEQYF.

The chain is built from TRBV18 and TRBJ1-2; 9 bases agree with TRBD1. V shed 3 bases and J 3 bases; nucleotides not matched to a gene: 2. Looked up from germline, CDR1 is KGHSH and CDR2 is LQKENI. This CDR3 is 14 amino acids long. For the CDR3, the DNA is TGTGCCAGCTCACCTGGGACAGGGCACTATGGCTACACCTTC. Its translation is CASSPGTGHYGYTF. The entire variable domain, with the rest obtained from reference TRBV18 and TRBJ1-2, is as follows: NAGVMQNPRHLVRRRGQEARLRCSPMKGHSHVYWYRQLPEEGLKFMVYLQKENIIDESGMPKERFSAEFPKEGPSILRIQQVVRGDSAAYFCASSPGTGHYGYTFGSGTRLTVV.

The V gene is TRBV12-3 or TRBV12-4, the J gene TRBJ1-1; D unresolved. V was shortened by 3 bases and J by 1 base, with 6 bases between the two germline ends. The CDR3 contains 13 residues. CDR3 amino acids: CASSLRGNTEAFF. DNA for the CDR3: TGTGCCAGCAGTTTGCGGGGGAACACTGAAGCTTTCTTT.

This clone was counted a single time. The V and J genes are TRBV14 and TRBJ2-5; 12 bases are shared with TRBD2. CDR3 length: 18 amino acids. The germline V gene has CDR1 SGHDN and CDR2 FVKESK. The J segment lost 4 bases and the V segment lost 1 base, leaving 10 bases of the junction unmatched. CDR3 sequence (DNA): TGTGCCAGCAGCCAAGGTCGTCTAGCGGGAGGGCCTCTAGAGACCCAGTACTTC. It yields the protein CASSQGRLAGGPLETQYF.

The chain has TRBV7-8 and TRBJ2-7; the D gene is possibly TRBD2 (6 bases). The CDR3 spans 18 residues. Trimming pared 3 bases from V and 1 base from J, leaving 22 bases between. Germline V gene data show CDR1 as SGHVS and CDR2 as FQNEAQ. Written as DNA, the CDR3 is TGTGCCAGCAGCTTTGGGGTTGGGGGGATCGGGTTGTCCTACGAGCAGTACTTC. It codes for CASSFGVGGIGLSYEQYF.

V usage is TRBV6-6 and J usage is TRBJ1-2; 7 bases line up with TRBD1. CDR1 MNHNY and CDR2 SVGAGI come from the germline V gene (reference sequence). The CDR3 has 17 residues. V lost 5 bases, J lost 0 bases, and 12 bases stayed unmatched. The CDR3 bases are TGTGCCAGCAGTCCCAGGGGGGCGCGGGGCTCTAACTATGGCTACACCTTC. Protein sequence: CASSPRGARGSNYGYTF.

This chain connects TRBV19 to TRBJ2-7, with unresolved D. The CDR3 runs to 14 residues. V was pared by 3 bases and J by 1 base, with 10 bases between. CDR1 LNHDA and CDR2 SQIVND come from the germline V gene (reference sequence). The CDR3 spells CASSIGAFSYEQYF. CDR3 sequence (DNA): TGTGCCAGTAGTATTGGCGCATTTTCCTACGAGCAGTACTTC. Filled out from reference TRBV19 and TRBJ2-7, the complete variable domain reads DGGITQSPKYLFRKEGQNVTLSCEQNLNHDAMYWYRQDPGQGLRLIYYSQIVNDFQKGDIAEGYSVSREKKESFPLTVTSAQKNPTAFYLCASSIGAFSYEQYFGPGTRLTVT.

V and J are TRBV7-2 and TRBJ1-5; D might be TRBD1 (5 bases). The CDR3 is 16 amino acids. The germline V gene encodes CDR1 SGHTA and CDR2 FQGNSA. Trimming left V 0 bases short and J 1 base short, with 10 bases between. DNA of the CDR3: TGTGCCAGCAGCTTAGCTAGGGGCGCAAGCAATCAGCCCCAGCATTTT. Translating it yields CASSLARGASNQPQHF.

The chain recombines TRBV28 with TRBJ1-1, with a possible D match to TRBD1 (6 bases). CDR3 length: 16 amino acids. V lost 6 bases, J lost 1 base, and 18 bases lay in between. The germline CDR1 and CDR2 sequences are MDHEN and SYDVKM. The CDR3 loop reads CASRQGPGRPNTEAFF. CDR3 bases: TGTGCCAGCAGACAGGGTCCCGGGAGGCCGAACACTGAAGCTTTCTTT.

This chain uses TRBV7-2 with TRBJ2-1, with TRBD2 identical over 10 bases. CDR1 is SGHTA and CDR2 is FQGNSA in the germline V gene. The CDR3 spans 15 residues. Unmatched junction bases numbered 6, after V lost 5 bases and J lost 5 bases. Written as DNA, the CDR3 is TGTGCCAGCAGCCCTAGCGGGGGACCAAACAATGAGCAGTTCTTC. Amino acid sequence: CASSPSGGPNNEQFF.

The V gene is TRBV9, the J gene TRBJ1-1; D ambiguous. V lost 4 bases, J lost 1 base, and 17 bases lay in between. Germline V gene data show CDR1 as SGDLS and CDR2 as YYNGEE. The CDR3 length is 16 residues. The CDR3 loop reads CASSPRTVIANTEAFF. DNA of the CDR3: TGTGCCAGCAGCCCCAGGACTGTAATCGCGAACACTGAAGCTTTCTTT.

The gene calls are TRBV18 and TRBJ1-2; no reliable D call. The CDR3 is 13 residues long. Germline lookup yields CDR1 KGHSH and CDR2 LQKENI. Trimming removed 2 bases from V and 3 bases from J, with 7 bases in between. CDR3 sequence: CASSPTDYYGYTF. The CDR3 bases are TGTGCCAGCTCACCAACAGATTACTATGGCTACACCTTC.

This clone appeared a few times. The chain joins TRBV9 to TRBJ1-6, with 11 nucleotides matching TRBD1. Trimming removed 3 bases from V and 8 bases from J; junction bases left unmatched: 4. Germline CDR1 SGDLS, CDR2 YYNGEE. The CDR3 is made up of 15 amino acids. In DNA, the CDR3 is TGTGCCAGCAGCGCCCCGGGACAGGGGGATTCACCCCTCCACTTT. It encodes CASSAPGQGDSPLHF.

The rearrangement uses TRBV28 and TRBJ1-1, with 8 positions matching TRBD1. V dropped 2 bases and J dropped 4; count of bases not matched to a gene: 6. This CDR3 has 15 residues. The V gene's germline CDR1 is MDHEN and CDR2 SYDVKM. The CDR3 bases are TGTGCCAGCAGTTTACCCGGGACAGGAGGCACTGAAGCTTTCTTT. This gives the protein CASSLPGTGGTEAFF.

The chain uses TRBV18 and TRBJ1-1; 8 bases are a match to TRBD1. CDR1 and CDR2 from the germline V gene are KGHSH and LQKENI. The CDR3 has 18 amino acids. Trimming at V came to 0 bases and at J to 2 bases, leaving 11 bases not matched to a gene. CDR3 bases: TGTGCCAGCTCACCACCAAATACAATTGGACAGGGTAACACTGAAGCTTTCTTT. It encodes CASSPPNTIGQGNTEAFF.

This clone was counted only a few times. The V and J genes are TRBV3-1 (or the pseudogene TRBV3-2) and TRBJ1-1, with a tentative D call TRBD1 (5 bases). V lost 3 bases and J lost 4, with 18 bases in between. CDR1 and CDR2 (germline): LGHDT, YNNKEL (reference sequence). CDR3 length equals 16 residues. CDR3 residues: CASSQQRGLPSTEAFF. The CDR3 coding sequence is TGTGCCAGCAGCCAGCAGCGGGGACTGCCGAGCACTGAAGCTTTCTTT.

In DNA, the CDR3 is TGTGCCAGCTCTTCGACAGGGGCGAACACCGGGGAGCTGTTTTTT. Translation: CASSSTGANTGELFF. The chain joins TRBV18 to TRBJ2-2; 8 nucleotides agree with TRBD1. The germline CDR1 and CDR2 sequences are KGHSH and LQKENI. The trim removed 6 bases at V and 0 bases at J, leaving 3 bases unmatched. The CDR3 contains 15 residues.

The chain carries TRBV19 and TRBJ1-2; no reliable D call. Trimming shortened V by 7 bases and J by 2 bases, and 26 bases separated the two germline ends. The CDR3 has 18 amino acids. Germline-derived CDR1 and CDR2 are LNHDA and SQIVND (reference sequence). CDR3 sequence (DNA): TGTGCCAGTACCGGCATATGGCCGGCCGGGGAGTGGAACTATGGCTACACCTTC. Its protein product is CASTGIWPAGEWNYGYTF.